What follows are 22 T cell receptor beta chains derived from one specimen sequenced in a study of blood T cell repertoires in COVID-19. Here immunoSEQ multiplex PCR was the method, and the copy in TCRdb shows in-frame clones only, minus some. The profile shows hundreds of thousands of clones, just under 85% of them singletons. Sequenced sample: peripheral blood. The receptor set was obtained from an elderly woman with acute or convalescent COVID-19.

The V call is TRBV28, the J call TRBJ2-1; 8 nucleotides agree with TRBD1. The germline V gene has CDR1 MDHEN and CDR2 SYDVKM. The CDR3 consists of 18 residues. J lost 6 bases, V lost 3 bases, and 16 bases had no gene match. The CDR3 nucleotides are TGTGCCAGCAGTTTGGGACAGGCCGTTCCCGGGACAGGCAATGAGCAGTTCTTC. This gives the protein CASSLGQAVPGTGNEQFF.

This chain links TRBV19 with TRBJ2-1, with 11 bases lining up with TRBD1. Germline CDR1 and CDR2: LNHDA and SQIVND (reference sequence). CDR3 length: 15 amino acids. V trimming: 5 bases; J trimming: 8 bases; junction bases outside the gene matches: 8. Written as DNA, the CDR3 is TGTGCCAGTAGTGATGGACAGGGGGCCGGTGATGAGCAGTTCTTC. As protein: CASSDGQGAGDEQFF.

For the CDR3, the DNA is TGTGCCAGCAGCGGGACTAGCGGGAAGTACGAGCAGTACTTC. Protein: CASSGTSGKYEQYF. V and J are TRBV5-6 and TRBJ2-7, with 13 bases lining up with TRBD2. The germline V gene has CDR1 SGHDT and CDR2 YYEEEE. Unmatched junction bases numbered 2, after V lost 4 bases and J lost 4 bases. CDR3 length: 14 amino acids.

This chain connects TRBV29-1 to TRBJ2-1, with D maybe TRBD1 (6 bases). The CDR3 consists of 13 residues. The germline V gene encodes CDR1 SQVTM and CDR2 ANQGSEA. V lost 8 bases and J lost 5, with 16 bases in between. CDR3 loop: CSSRRTENNEQFF. As DNA, the CDR3 is TGCAGCTCTAGACGGACAGAGAACAATGAGCAGTTCTTC.

The chain combines TRBV4-3 with TRBJ2-3; 9 nucleotides match TRBD1. The junction had 14 bases not matched to a gene; V was cut back by 4 bases and J by 6 bases. The V gene's germline CDR1 is LGHNA and CDR2 YSLEER. CDR3 length equals 17 residues. The chain's CDR3 is CASSLTPTTGGEDTQYF. In DNA form, the CDR3 reads TGCGCCAGCAGCCTGACCCCCACTACAGGGGGCGAGGATACGCAGTATTTT.

The J gene is TRBJ2-5, the V gene TRBV6-2 or TRBV6-3; maybe TRBD2 (5 bases). The CDR3 covers 15 residues. Trimming cost V 4 bases and J 7 bases, with 19 bases left between them. Germline loops: CDR1 MNHEY, CDR2 SVGEGT. The CDR3, as DNA: TGTGCCAGCAGTTCCAGCACTAGGACTGTCGGGACCCAGTACTTC. It is translated as CASSSSTRTVGTQYF.

The CDR3 sequence is CAISDPGRAGRSSPLHF. The CDR3 nucleotides are TGTGCCATCAGTGACCCCGGGCGGGCAGGGAGGAGTTCACCCCTCCACTTT. The chain recombines TRBV10-3 with TRBJ1-6; TRBD1 might be the D (5 bases). This CDR3 is built from 17 residues. V lost 3 bases to trimming and J lost 9 bases, with 21 bases between them. The germline V gene has CDR1 ENHRY and CDR2 SYGVKD.

V is TRBV30 and J is TRBJ2-5; 9 bases map to TRBD2. Germline V gene data show CDR1 as GTSNPN and CDR2 as SVGIG (reference sequence). The CDR3 length is 15 residues. V dropped 3 bases and J dropped 5; count of bases not matched to a gene: 10. The CDR3 coding sequence is TGTGCCTGGAGCCCCGGGGGACTAGCCGCCGAGACCCAGTACTTC. Translating gives CAWSPGGLAAETQYF.

The J gene is TRBJ2-6, the V gene TRBV2; 11 bases are shared with TRBD1. V shed 8 bases and J 4 bases; nucleotides not matched to a gene: 4. The CDR3 length is 15 residues. Germline CDR1 SNHLY, CDR2 FYNNEI. CDR3 amino acids: CASGQGARGANVLTF. DNA for the CDR3: TGTGCCAGCGGACAGGGGGCGCGAGGGGCCAACGTCCTGACTTTC.

V is TRBV11-2 and J is TRBJ1-1; the D gene is possibly TRBD1 (6 bases). CDR1 is SGHAT, CDR2 FQNNGV, per germline. The CDR3 has 15 residues. The V end was cut by 5 bases, the J end by 2 bases, with 15 bases between. CDR3 in DNA: TGTGCCAGCAGCCGAAACAGGGCTACCAACACTGAAGCTTTCTTT. Translation: CASSRNRATNTEAFF. Complete variable domain (other parts from reference TRBV11-2 and TRBJ1-1): EAGVAQSPRYKIIEKRQSVAFWCNPISGHATLYWYQQILGQGPKLLIQFQNNGVVDDSQLPKDRFSAERLKGVDSTLKIQPAKLEDSAVYLCASSRNRATNTEAFFGQGTRLTVV.

This rearrangement joins TRBV6-1 to TRBJ2-2; TRBD2 aligns across 8 bases. V was clipped by 3 bases and J by 0 bases; unmatched bases: 6. The CDR3 totals 17 residues. Looked up from germline, CDR1 is MNHNS and CDR2 is SASEGT. DNA of the CDR3: TGTGCCAGCAGTGATTTGAACGGGGGGGCGAACACCGGGGAGCTGTTTTTT. Translating it yields CASSDLNGGANTGELFF.

The rearrangement joins TRBV7-3 to TRBJ2-6; D not resolved. Trimming took off 2 bases at V and 1 base at J, with 9 bases between the two ends. Per the germline V gene, CDR1 is SGHTA and CDR2 is FQGTGA. The CDR3 sequence is 16 residues long. The CDR3 DNA is TGTGCCAGCAGCTTAGGCAGGCCGTCTGGGGCCAACGTCCTGACTTTC. Translating gives CASSLGRPSGANVLTF.

J is TRBJ1-2 and V is TRBV19; 9 bases match TRBD1. Germline trimming cut 5 bases from V and 7 bases from J; bases unmatched to any gene: 11. The CDR3 spans 15 residues. Germline assignment: CDR1 LNHDA and CDR2 SQIVND (reference sequence). The CDR3 reads CASSPRGQGESGYTF. In DNA form, the CDR3 reads TGTGCCAGTAGTCCGCGGGGACAGGGAGAGTCTGGCTACACCTTC.

The J gene is TRBJ2-1, the V gene TRBV14; 14 bases match TRBD2. The CDR3 consists of 16 residues. Germline V CDR1 and CDR2: SGHDN, FVKESK. Unmatched junction bases numbered 3, after V lost 5 bases and J lost 3 bases. The CDR3 nucleotides read TGTGCCAGCAGCAGGACTAGCGGGGGGATCTACAATGAGCAGTTCTTC. This gives the protein CASSRTSGGIYNEQFF.

The chain has TRBV5-6 and TRBJ2-7; D perhaps matches TRBD2 (5 bases). Trimming removed 4 bases from V and 3 bases from J, with 14 bases in between. Looked up from germline, CDR1 is SGHDT and CDR2 is YYEEEE. CDR3 length equals 14 residues. For the CDR3, the DNA is TGTGCCAGCAGCCGGTTCGGGGATAACTACGAGCAGTACTTC. Translation: CASSRFGDNYEQYF.

The chain is built from TRBV14 and TRBJ2-1; TRBD1 agrees at 9 bases. V lost 2 bases and J lost 4; bases outside the gene matches: 9. The CDR3 extends over 17 amino acids. The germline gives CDR1 SGHDN, CDR2 FVKESK. The CDR3 protein is CASSQTRTGGGYNEQFF. DNA of the CDR3: TGTGCCAGCAGCCAAACCCGAACAGGGGGCGGATACAATGAGCAGTTCTTC.

V usage is TRBV9 and J usage is TRBJ2-3; perhaps TRBD1 as D (5 bases). V was shortened by 0 bases and J by 4 bases, with 12 bases between the two germline ends. CDR3 size: 15 residues. Germline CDR1 reads SGDLS; CDR2 reads YYNGEE. CDR3 nucleotides: TGTGCCAGCAGCGTAGTCCCCTTGGGGCCAGATACGCAGTATTTT. Its protein is CASSVVPLGPDTQYF.

This clone was recorded only once. This CDR3 reads CASSPLGGPNYGYTF. CDR3 nucleotides: TGTGCCAGCAGCCCCCTGGGGGGGCCAAACTATGGCTACACCTTC. The chain recombines TRBV5-8 with TRBJ1-2; perhaps TRBD1 as D (6 bases). Germline-derived CDR1 and CDR2 are SGHTS and YDEGEE. V dropped 4 bases and J dropped 2 bases, with 15 bases sitting between them. The CDR3 extends over 15 amino acids.

J is TRBJ1-1 and V is TRBV5-3, with a possible D match to TRBD1 (6 bases). TRBV5-3 is an ORF for which the function is uncertain. The length of the CDR3 is 12 residues. V was shortened by 4 bases and J by 11 bases, with 15 bases between the two germline ends. CDR3 residues: CARSPRGRGAFF. The DNA for the CDR3 is TGTGCCAGAAGCCCGCGGGGGCGAGGGGCTTTCTTT.

V is TRBV6-6 and J is TRBJ1-3; D is perhaps TRBD1 (5 bases). CDR1 is MNHNY, CDR2 SVGAGI, per germline (reference sequence). CDR3 length equals 14 residues. V was pared by 2 bases and J by 4 bases, with 9 bases between. The CDR3 reads CASSYLTAGNTIYF. The CDR3 DNA reads as TGTGCCAGCAGTTACCTGACAGCGGGAAACACCATATATTTT.

The chain carries TRBV5-1 and TRBJ1-3, with a tentative D call TRBD1 (6 bases). CDR1 SGHRS and CDR2 YFSETQ come from the germline V gene. Trimming removed 3 bases at V and 0 bases at J, with 10 bases between. The CDR3 is 15 amino acids. CDR3 in amino acids: CASSSQGFSGNTIYF. The CDR3 DNA sequence: TGCGCCAGCAGCTCGCAGGGGTTCTCTGGAAACACCATATATTTT.

The chain couples TRBV6-2 or TRBV6-3 to TRBJ1-1; D not certain. There are 15 residues in the CDR3. V lost 5 bases and J 7 bases, leaving 20 bases between the germline ends. Per the germline V gene, CDR1 is MNHEY and CDR2 is SVGEGT. This CDR3 reads CASSDPGSPGIEAFF. For the CDR3, the DNA is TGTGCCAGCAGTGACCCGGGATCCCCGGGCATTGAAGCTTTCTTT.